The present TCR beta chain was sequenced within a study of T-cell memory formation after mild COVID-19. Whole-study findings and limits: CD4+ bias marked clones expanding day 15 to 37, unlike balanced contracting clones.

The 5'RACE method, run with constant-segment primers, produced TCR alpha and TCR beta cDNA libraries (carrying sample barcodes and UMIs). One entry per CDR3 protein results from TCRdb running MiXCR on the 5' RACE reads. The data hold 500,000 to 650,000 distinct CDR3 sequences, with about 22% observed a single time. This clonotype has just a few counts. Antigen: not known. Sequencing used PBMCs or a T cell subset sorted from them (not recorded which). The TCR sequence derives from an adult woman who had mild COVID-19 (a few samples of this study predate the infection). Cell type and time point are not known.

CDR3 sequence (DNA): TGTGCCAGCAGCCAAGGGGCAGGGGTACAGCCCCAGCATTTT. This sequence encodes CASSQGAGVQPQHF. V is TRBV4-2 and J is TRBJ1-5; the D gene is possibly TRBD1 (6 bases). V shed 1 base and J shed 7 bases, with 11 bases lying between them. The CDR3 covers 14 residues. Germline V gene data show CDR1 as LGHNA and CDR2 as YNFKEQ.